This T cell receptor (beta chain) emerged from a study of spatial heterogeneity in lung cancer. The time point: sample taken at primary tumor resection. CDR1 is DFQATT and CDR2 is SNEGSKA in the germline V gene (reference sequence). V shed 4 bases and J shed 2 bases, with 21 bases lying between them. The CDR3 contains 17 residues. Each CDR3 protein gets one entry after TCRdb re-called the 5' RACE reads with MiXCR. The sample consists of over 45,000 distinct CDR3 sequences, about 5.8% of them appearing once. Sequencing used PBMCs, obtained at surgery. The chain employs TRBV20-1 and TRBJ2-1; D not resolved. This clonotype was sampled from a male donor with early-stage non-small cell lung cancer. This CDR3 reads CSAKVSSAALPYNEQFF. The CDR3 nucleotides read TGCAGTGCTAAAGTTAGCAGCGCGGCCCTACCCTACAATGAGCAGTTCTTC.